The following is a T cell receptor (beta chain) sequence with its context. It may be a read error: a sequence one base away is much more abundant. This sample was included in a study of T cells in Graves' hyperthyroidism and ophthalmopathy. Study-wide context: The blood sample was taken at first diagnosis, before treatment began.

Template material for amplifying TCR beta CDR3 regions consisted of RNA transcripts. TCR CDR3 regions were first amplified by RT-PCR with HTBI primers. TCRdb analysed the multiplex PCR reads with MiXCR anew, one entry per CDR3 protein. The sample comprises about 840,000 distinct CDR3 sequences, 38% of which are singletons, and approximately 10% rests with the top ten. Diagnosis of hyperthyroidism was new in patients aged 18 to 65, and its duration was under 2 months. Lactation, pregnancy, other autoimmune disease or uncontrolled infection excluded patients. Looked up from germline, CDR1 is SGHTA and CDR2 is FQGNSA. Trimming took 1 base from V and 6 from J, leaving 10 bases between them. The CDR3 is 13 residues long.

The sample taken for sequencing was blood. This sequence originates from a man between 18 and 35 years old with Graves' hyperthyroidism. This rearrangement joins TRBV7-2 to TRBJ2-7, with D perhaps TRBD1 (6 bases). CDR3 protein: CASSLDRAFEQYF. For the CDR3, the DNA is TGTGCCAGCAGCTTAGACAGGGCGTTCGAGCAGTACTTC.